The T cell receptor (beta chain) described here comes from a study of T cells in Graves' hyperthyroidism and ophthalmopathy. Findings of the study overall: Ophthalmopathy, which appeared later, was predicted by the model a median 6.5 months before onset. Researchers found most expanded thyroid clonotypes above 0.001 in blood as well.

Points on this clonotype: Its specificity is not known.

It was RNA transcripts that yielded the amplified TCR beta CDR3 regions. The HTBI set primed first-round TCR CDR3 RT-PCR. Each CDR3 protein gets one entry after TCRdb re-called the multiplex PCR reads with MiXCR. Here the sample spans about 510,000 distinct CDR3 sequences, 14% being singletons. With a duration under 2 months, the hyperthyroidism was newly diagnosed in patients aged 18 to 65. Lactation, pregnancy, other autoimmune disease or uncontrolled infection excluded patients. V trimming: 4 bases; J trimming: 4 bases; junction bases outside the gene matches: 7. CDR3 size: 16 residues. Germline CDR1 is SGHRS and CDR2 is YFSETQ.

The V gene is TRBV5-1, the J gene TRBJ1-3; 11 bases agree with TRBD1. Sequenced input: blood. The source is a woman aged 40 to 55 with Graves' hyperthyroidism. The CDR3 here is CASSEGQGAYGNTIYF. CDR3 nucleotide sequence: TGCGCCAGCAGCGAAGGACAGGGGGCTTACGGAAACACCATATATTTT. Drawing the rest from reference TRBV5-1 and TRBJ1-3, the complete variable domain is KAGVTQTPRYLIKTRGQQVTLSCSPISGHRSVSWYQQTPGQGLQFLFEYFSETQRNKGNFPGRFSGRQFSNSRSEMNVSTLELGDSALYLCASSEGQGAYGNTIYFGEGSWLTVV.